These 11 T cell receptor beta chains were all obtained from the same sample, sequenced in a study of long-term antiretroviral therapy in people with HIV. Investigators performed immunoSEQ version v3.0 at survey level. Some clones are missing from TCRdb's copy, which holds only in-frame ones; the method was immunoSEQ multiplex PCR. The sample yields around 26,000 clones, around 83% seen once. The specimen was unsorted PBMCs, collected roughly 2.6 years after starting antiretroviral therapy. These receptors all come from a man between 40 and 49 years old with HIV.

The DNA of the CDR3 is TGTGCCAGCAGCCCAGAAGCGGGAGTAAGCGAGCAGTACTTC. As protein: CASSPEAGVSEQYF. The chain uses TRBV7-8 and TRBJ2-7; TRBD2 matches at 8 bases. The germline V gene encodes CDR1 SGHVS and CDR2 FQNEAQ. The CDR3 loop spans 14 amino acids. J was trimmed by 6 bases and V by 5 bases; bases with no gene match: 9.

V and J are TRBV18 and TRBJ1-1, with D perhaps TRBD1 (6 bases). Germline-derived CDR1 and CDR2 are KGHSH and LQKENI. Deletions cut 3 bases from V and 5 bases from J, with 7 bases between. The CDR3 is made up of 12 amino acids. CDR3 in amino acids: CASSPDRTEAFF. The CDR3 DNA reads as TGTGCCAGCTCACCGGACAGAACTGAAGCTTTCTTT.

The CDR3 nucleotides read TGTGCCAGCAGCCCCGGGGACAGAATCCACGAGCAGTACTTC. Encoded protein: CASSPGDRIHEQYF. The chain carries TRBV9 and TRBJ2-7, with 7 bases identical to TRBD1. Germline trimming cut 4 bases from V and 5 bases from J; bases unmatched to any gene: 9. The CDR3 length is 14 residues. CDR1 and CDR2 (germline): SGDLS, YYNGEE.

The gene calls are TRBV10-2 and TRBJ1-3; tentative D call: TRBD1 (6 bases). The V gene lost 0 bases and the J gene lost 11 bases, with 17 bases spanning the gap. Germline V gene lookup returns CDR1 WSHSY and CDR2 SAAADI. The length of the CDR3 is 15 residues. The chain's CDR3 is CASSESVRGRGAIYF. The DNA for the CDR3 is TGCGCCAGCAGTGAGTCAGTCAGGGGCCGAGGGGCCATATATTTT.

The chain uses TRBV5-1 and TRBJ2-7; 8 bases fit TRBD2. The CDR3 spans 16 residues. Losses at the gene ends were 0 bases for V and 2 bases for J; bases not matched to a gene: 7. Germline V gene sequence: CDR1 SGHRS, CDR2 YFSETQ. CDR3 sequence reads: CASSLDPAGATYEQYF. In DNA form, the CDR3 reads TGCGCCAGCAGCTTGGATCCAGCGGGGGCAACCTACGAGCAGTACTTC.

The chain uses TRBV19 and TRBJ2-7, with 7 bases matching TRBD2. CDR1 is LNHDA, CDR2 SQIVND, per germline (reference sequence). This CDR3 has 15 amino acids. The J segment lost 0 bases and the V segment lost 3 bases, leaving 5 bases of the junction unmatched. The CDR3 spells CASSMASSGSYEQYF. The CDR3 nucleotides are TGTGCCAGTAGTATGGCGTCTAGCGGCTCCTACGAGCAGTACTTC.

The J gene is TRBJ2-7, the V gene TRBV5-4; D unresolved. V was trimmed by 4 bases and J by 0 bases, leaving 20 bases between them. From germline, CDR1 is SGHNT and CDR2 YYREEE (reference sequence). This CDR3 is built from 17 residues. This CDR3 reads CASSPPWGFRSSYEQYF. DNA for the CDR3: TGTGCCAGCAGCCCTCCTTGGGGTTTCAGGAGCTCCTACGAGCAGTACTTC.

Here the CDR3 DNA reads TGTGCCAGCAGTTGGAGCGGCACAGATACGCAGTATTTT. This encodes CASSWSGTDTQYF. This rearrangement joins TRBV28 to TRBJ2-3; D not resolved. With 4 bases removed from V and 1 base from J, the gap between germline ends came to 6 bases. Germline V gene data show CDR1 as MDHEN and CDR2 as SYDVKM. CDR3 length: 13 amino acids.

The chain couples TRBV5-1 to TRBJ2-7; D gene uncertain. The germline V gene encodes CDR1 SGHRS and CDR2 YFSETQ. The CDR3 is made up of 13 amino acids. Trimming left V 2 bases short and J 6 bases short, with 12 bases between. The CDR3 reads CASSFWGPSEQYF. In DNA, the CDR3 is TGCGCCAGCAGCTTCTGGGGTCCCTCCGAGCAGTACTTC.

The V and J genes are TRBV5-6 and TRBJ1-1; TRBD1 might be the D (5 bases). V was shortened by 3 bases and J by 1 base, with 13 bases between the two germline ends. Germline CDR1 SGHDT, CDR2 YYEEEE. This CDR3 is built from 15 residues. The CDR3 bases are TGTGCCAGCAGCTCCGGGGGGGTAACGAACACTGAAGCTTTCTTT. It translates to CASSSGGVTNTEAFF.

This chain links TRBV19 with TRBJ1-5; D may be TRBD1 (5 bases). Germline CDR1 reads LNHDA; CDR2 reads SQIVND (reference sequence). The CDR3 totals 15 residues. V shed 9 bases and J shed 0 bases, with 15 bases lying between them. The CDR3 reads CASLPDRSSNQPQHF. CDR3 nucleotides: TGTGCCAGCCTTCCCGACAGAAGTAGCAATCAGCCCCAGCATTTT.